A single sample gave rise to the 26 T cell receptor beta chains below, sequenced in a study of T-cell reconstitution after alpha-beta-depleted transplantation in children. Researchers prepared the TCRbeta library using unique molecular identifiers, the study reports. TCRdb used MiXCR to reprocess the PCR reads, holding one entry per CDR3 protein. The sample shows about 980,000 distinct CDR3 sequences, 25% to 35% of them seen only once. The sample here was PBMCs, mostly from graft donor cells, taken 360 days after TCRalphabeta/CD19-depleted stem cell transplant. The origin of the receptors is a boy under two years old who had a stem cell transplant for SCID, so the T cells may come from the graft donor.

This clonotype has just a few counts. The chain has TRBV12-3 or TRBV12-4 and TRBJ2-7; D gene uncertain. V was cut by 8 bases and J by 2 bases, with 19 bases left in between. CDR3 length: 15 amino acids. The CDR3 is CASSLGSWTPYEQYF. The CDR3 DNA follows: TGTGCCAGCTCCCTGGGGTCGTGGACCCCCTACGAGCAGTACTTC.

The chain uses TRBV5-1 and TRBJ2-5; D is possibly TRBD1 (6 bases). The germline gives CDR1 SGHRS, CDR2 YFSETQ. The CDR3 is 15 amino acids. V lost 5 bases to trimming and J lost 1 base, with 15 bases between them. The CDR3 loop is CASSQTGRLQETQYF. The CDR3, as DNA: TGCGCCAGCAGTCAGACAGGTCGACTCCAAGAGACCCAGTACTTC. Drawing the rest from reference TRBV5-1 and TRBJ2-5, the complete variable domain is KAGVTQTPRYLIKTRGQQVTLSCSPISGHRSVSWYQQTPGQGLQFLFEYFSETQRNKGNFPGRFSGRQFSNSRSEMNVSTLELGDSALYLCASSQTGRLQETQYFGPGTRLLVL.

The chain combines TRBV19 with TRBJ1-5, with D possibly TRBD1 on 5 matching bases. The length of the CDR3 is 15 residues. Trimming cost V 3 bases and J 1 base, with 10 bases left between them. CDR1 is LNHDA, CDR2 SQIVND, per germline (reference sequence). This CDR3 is CASSIWGESNQPQHF. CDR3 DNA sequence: TGTGCCAGTAGTATTTGGGGGGAGAGCAATCAGCCCCAGCATTTT.

This CDR3 is CASSEILGSGLAGGRRVSTDTQYF. The CDR3 DNA follows: TGTGCCAGCAGTGAAATACTTGGGTCCGGACTAGCGGGGGGGCGAAGAGTAAGCACAGATACGCAGTATTTT. The chain uses TRBV14 and TRBJ2-3, with 15 positions matching TRBD2. The CDR3 consists of 24 residues. Germline lookup yields CDR1 SGHDN and CDR2 FVKESK. Trimming removed 6 bases from V and 0 bases from J; junction bases left unmatched: 25. Together with reference TRBV14 and TRBJ2-3, the CDR3 gives the full variable domain: EAGVTQFPSHSVIEKGQTVTLRCDPISGHDNLYWYRRVMGKEIKFLLHFVKESKQDESGMPNNRFLAERTGGTYSTLKVQPAELEDSGVYFCASSEILGSGLAGGRRVSTDTQYFGPGTRLTVL.

CDR3 residues: CASSVAAYNPGELFF. DNA for the CDR3: TGTGCCAGCAGCGTAGCGGCGTATAATCCCGGGGAGCTGTTTTTT. The J gene is TRBJ2-2, the V gene TRBV9; no reliable D call. Deletions cut 0 bases from V and 6 bases from J, with 12 bases between. The CDR3 is 15 residues long. Per germline, CDR1 SGDLS and CDR2 YYNGEE.

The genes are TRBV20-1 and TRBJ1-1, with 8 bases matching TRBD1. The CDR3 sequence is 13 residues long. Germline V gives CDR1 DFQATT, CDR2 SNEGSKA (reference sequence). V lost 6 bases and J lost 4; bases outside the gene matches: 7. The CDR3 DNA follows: TGCAGTGCGCCTAGACAGGGGATCACTGAAGCTTTCTTT. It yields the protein CSAPRQGITEAFF.

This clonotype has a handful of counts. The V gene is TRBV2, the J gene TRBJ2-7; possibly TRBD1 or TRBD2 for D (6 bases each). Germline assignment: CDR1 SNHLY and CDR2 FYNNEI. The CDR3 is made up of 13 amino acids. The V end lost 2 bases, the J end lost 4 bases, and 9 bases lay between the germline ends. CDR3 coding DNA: TGTGCCAGCAGTGAAAGGGGGGAGTACGAGCAGTACTTC. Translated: CASSERGEYEQYF.

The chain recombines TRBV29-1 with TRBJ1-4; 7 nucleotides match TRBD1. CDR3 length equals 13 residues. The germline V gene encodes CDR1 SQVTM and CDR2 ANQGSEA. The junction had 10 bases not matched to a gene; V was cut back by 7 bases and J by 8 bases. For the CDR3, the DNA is TGCAGCGGGCGGGGACAGACGGGGGAAAAACTGTTTTTT. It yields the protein CSGRGQTGEKLFF. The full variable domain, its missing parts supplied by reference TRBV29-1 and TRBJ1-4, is SAVISQKPSRDICQRGTSLTIQCQVDSQVTMMFWYRQQPGQSLTLIATANQGSEATYESGFVIDKFPISRPNLTFSTLTVSNMSPEDSSIYLCSGRGQTGEKLFFGSGTQLSVL.

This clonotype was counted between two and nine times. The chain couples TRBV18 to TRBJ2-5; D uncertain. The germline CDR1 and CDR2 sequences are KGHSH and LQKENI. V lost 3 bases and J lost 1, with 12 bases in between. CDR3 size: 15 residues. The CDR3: CASSPFLEFQETQYF. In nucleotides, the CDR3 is TGTGCCAGCTCACCCTTTCTGGAGTTCCAAGAGACCCAGTACTTC. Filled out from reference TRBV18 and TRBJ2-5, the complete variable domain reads NAGVMQNPRHLVRRRGQEARLRCSPMKGHSHVYWYRQLPEEGLKFMVYLQKENIIDESGMPKERFSAEFPKEGPSILRIQQVVRGDSAAYFCASSPFLEFQETQYFGPGTRLLVL.

The CDR3 DNA is TGCGCCAGCAGCCAAGACCGGTGGGGCAGGGGCAATGAGCAGTTCTTC. Protein: CASSQDRWGRGNEQFF. The chain combines TRBV4-3 with TRBJ2-1; D might be TRBD1 (6 bases). This CDR3 is built from 16 residues. CDR1 and CDR2 (germline): LGHNA, YSLEER. V lost 0 bases and J 6 bases, leaving 15 bases between the germline ends.

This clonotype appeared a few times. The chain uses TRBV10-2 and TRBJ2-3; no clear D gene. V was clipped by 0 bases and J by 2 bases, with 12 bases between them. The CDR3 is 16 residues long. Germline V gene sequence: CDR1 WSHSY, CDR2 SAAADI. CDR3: CASSESIDLDTDTQYF. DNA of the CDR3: TGCGCCAGCAGTGAGTCTATAGATCTCGACACAGATACGCAGTATTTT.

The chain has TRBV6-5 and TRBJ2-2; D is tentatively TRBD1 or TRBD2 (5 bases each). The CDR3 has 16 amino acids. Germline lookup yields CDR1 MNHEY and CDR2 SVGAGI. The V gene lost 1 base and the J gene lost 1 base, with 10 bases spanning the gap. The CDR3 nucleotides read TGTGCCAGCAGTTACTTGGGACGGGGGAACACCGGGGAGCTGTTTTTT. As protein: CASSYLGRGNTGELFF.

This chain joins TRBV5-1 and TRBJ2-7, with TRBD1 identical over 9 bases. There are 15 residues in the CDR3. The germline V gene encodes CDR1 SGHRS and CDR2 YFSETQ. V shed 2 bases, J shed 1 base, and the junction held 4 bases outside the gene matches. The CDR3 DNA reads TGCGCCAGCAGCTTACGGACAGGGGCGTCCTACGAGCAGTACTTC. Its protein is CASSLRTGASYEQYF.

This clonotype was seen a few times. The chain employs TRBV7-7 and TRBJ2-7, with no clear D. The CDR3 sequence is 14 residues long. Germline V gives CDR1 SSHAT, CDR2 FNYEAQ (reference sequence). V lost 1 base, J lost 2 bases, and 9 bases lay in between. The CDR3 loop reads CASSLDQAAYEQYF. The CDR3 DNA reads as TGTGCCAGCAGCTTAGATCAGGCTGCCTACGAGCAGTACTTC.

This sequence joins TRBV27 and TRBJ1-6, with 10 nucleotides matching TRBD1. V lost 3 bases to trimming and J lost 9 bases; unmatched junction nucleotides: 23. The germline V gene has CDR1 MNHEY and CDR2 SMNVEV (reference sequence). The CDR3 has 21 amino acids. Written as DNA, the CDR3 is TGTGCCAGCAGTTTTGGGGCGCATGGGGGACAGGGGCCACTTGGCGGTTCACCCCTCCACTTT. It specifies CASSFGAHGGQGPLGGSPLHF.

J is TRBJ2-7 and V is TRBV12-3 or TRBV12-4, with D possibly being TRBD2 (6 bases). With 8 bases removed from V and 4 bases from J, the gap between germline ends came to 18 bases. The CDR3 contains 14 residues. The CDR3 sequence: CASALPGLPYEQYF. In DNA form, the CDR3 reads TGTGCCAGCGCACTCCCGGGACTCCCATACGAGCAGTACTTC.

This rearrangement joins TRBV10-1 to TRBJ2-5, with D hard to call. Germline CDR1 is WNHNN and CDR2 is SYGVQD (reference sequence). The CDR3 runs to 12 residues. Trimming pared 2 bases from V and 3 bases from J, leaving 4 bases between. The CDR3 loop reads CASSEREETQYF. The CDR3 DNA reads TGCGCCAGCAGTGAGCGGGAAGAGACCCAGTACTTC.

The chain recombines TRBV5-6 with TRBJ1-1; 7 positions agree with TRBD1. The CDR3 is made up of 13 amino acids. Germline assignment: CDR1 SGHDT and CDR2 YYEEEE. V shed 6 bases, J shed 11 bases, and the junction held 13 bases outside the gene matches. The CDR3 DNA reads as TGTGCCAGCAACAATGGAGTCCAGGGGGGCGCTTTCTTT. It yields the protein CASNNGVQGGAFF.

This CDR3 reads CASRGQGAPFTGELFF. The CDR3 DNA reads TGTGCCAGCAGAGGACAGGGGGCGCCTTTCACCGGGGAGCTGTTTTTT. The V and J genes are TRBV2 and TRBJ2-2; 11 positions agree with TRBD1. Germline V lookup: CDR1 SNHLY, CDR2 FYNNEI. The CDR3 loop spans 16 amino acids. With 6 bases clipped from V and 4 bases from J, the junction kept 7 bases outside the gene matches.

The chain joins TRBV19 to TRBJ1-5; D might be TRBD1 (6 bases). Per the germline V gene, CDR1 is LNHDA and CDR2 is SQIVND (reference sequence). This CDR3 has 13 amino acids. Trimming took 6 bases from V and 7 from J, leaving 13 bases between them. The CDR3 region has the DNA TGTGCCAGTAGAGGGGCAGGGGTACAGCCCCAGCATTTT. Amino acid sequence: CASRGAGVQPQHF.

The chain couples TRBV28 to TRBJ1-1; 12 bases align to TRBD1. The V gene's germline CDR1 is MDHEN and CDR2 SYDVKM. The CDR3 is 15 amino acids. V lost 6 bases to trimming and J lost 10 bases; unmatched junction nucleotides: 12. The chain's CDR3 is CASRIPGTGGAGAFF. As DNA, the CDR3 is TGTGCCAGCAGGATTCCCGGGACAGGGGGCGCCGGAGCTTTCTTT.

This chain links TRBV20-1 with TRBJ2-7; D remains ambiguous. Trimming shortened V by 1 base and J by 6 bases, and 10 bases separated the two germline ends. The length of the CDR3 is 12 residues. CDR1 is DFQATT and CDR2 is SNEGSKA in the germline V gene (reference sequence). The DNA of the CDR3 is TGCAGTGCTAGAGTGTCCTTAGGCGAGCAGTACTTC. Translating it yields CSARVSLGEQYF.

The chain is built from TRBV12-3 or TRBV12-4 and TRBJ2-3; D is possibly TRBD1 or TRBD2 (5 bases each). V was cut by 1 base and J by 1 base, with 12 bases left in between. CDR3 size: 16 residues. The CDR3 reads CASSLGWDRRTDTQYF. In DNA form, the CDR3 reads TGTGCCAGCAGTTTAGGCTGGGACCGACGCACAGATACGCAGTATTTT.

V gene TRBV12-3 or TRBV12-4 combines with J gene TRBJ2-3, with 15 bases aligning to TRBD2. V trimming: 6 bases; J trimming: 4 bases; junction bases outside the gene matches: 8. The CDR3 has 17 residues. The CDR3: CASSRPGLAGGSDTQYF. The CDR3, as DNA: TGTGCCAGCAGCCGCCCCGGACTAGCGGGGGGGTCAGATACGCAGTATTTT.

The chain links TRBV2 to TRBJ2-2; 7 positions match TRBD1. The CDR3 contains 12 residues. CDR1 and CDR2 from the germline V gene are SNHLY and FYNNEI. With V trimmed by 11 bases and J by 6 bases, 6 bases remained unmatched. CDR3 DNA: TGTGCCCGTTCGACAGGGTCCGGGGAGCTGTTTTTT. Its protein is CARSTGSGELFF.

In DNA, the CDR3 is TGTGCCAGCAGCCCGACAGGGGTTAAGGGCAATGAGCAGTTCTTC. It codes for CASSPTGVKGNEQFF. V gene TRBV4-2 combines with J gene TRBJ2-1, with 8 nucleotides matching TRBD1. CDR1 is LGHNA, CDR2 YNFKEQ, per germline. After removal of 4 bases from V and 6 bases from J, the junction contained 8 bases not matched to a gene. CDR3 length: 15 residues.